Listed here are 14 T cell receptor beta chains from one sample, sequenced in a study of shared clonotypes between healthy human individuals (dated by TCRdb to about 2020). The method was the immunoSEQ multiplex PCR assay. TCRdb's version of the immuneACCESS table is confined to in-frame rearrangements and falls short of the full clone set. An unresolved V gene accounts for under half of the shortfall where checked; the remainder is of unknown origin. The sample profile shows over 2 million clones; roughly 90% of them were found once. Roughly 0.34% of the sample is taken by the ten largest. The specimen sequenced was naive CD4+ T cells from PBMCs. This specimen's cell subset or site label, per the study, means: CD45RA+ positively selected. The receptor source for this set is a young man in good health. Some clones in this sample may be carry-over from other donors' samples.

The chain uses TRBV28 and TRBJ2-2, with TRBD2 matching 7 bases. This CDR3 contains 13 residues. In germline, CDR1 is MDHEN, CDR2 SYDVKM. J was trimmed by 0 bases and V by 11 bases; bases with no gene match: 3. The CDR3 DNA sequence: TGTGCCGTAGCGGGTTCGAACACCGGGGAGCTGTTTTTT. Translating it yields CAVAGSNTGELFF.

V gene TRBV28 combines with J gene TRBJ2-1; D not resolved. V dropped 10 bases and J dropped 3 bases, with 13 bases sitting between them. The germline V gene encodes CDR1 MDHEN and CDR2 SYDVKM. CDR3 length: 13 residues. CDR3 in amino acids: CATEATDYNEQFF. The CDR3 DNA reads TGTGCCACCGAAGCTACGGACTACAATGAGCAGTTCTTC.

The chain is built from TRBV11-2 and TRBJ2-5; TRBD2 is a possible D gene (5 bases). The CDR3 consists of 15 residues. The germline V and J ends were trimmed by 5 bases and 4 bases, with 17 bases remaining between them. CDR1 SGHAT and CDR2 FQNNGV come from the germline V gene. The CDR3 DNA sequence: TGTGCCAGCAGCCGTAGTGGCGGAGGAGGAGAGACCCAGTACTTC. Residues: CASSRSGGGGETQYF. Together with reference TRBV11-2 and TRBJ2-5, the CDR3 gives the full variable domain: EAGVAQSPRYKIIEKRQSVAFWCNPISGHATLYWYQQILGQGPKLLIQFQNNGVVDDSQLPKDRFSAERLKGVDSTLKIQPAKLEDSAVYLCASSRSGGGGETQYFGPGTRLLVL.

The table lists this clone with a count of one. This rearrangement joins TRBV6-1 to TRBJ1-2; no clear D. CDR1 MNHNS and CDR2 SASEGT come from the germline V gene. V lost 8 bases and J lost 4, with 14 bases in between. The length of the CDR3 is 13 residues. The CDR3 sequence is CASGVGVPYGYTF. CDR3 in DNA: TGTGCCAGCGGGGTAGGAGTGCCCTATGGCTACACCTTC.

This sequence joins TRBV30 and TRBJ2-7, with D possibly TRBD2 on 7 matching bases. Germline V CDR1 and CDR2: GTSNPN, SVGIG (reference sequence). V lost 5 bases to trimming and J lost 5 bases, with 13 bases between them. CDR3 length: 12 amino acids. The CDR3 DNA is TGTGCCTGGGGGGCGGGGGCCGACGAGCAGTACTTC. Translating gives CAWGAGADEQYF. Looking up the rest from reference TRBV30 and TRBJ2-7 gives the full variable domain: SQTIHQWPATLVQPVGSPLSLECTVEGTSNPNLYWYRQAAGRGLQLLFYSVGIGQISSEVPQNLSASRPQDRQFILSSKKLLLSDSGFYLCAWGAGADEQYFGPGTRLTVT.

The chain recombines TRBV5-1 with TRBJ2-5; 13 bases align to TRBD2. Germline assignment: CDR1 SGHRS and CDR2 YFSETQ. V gave up 3 bases and J gave up 4 bases; unmatched junction bases: 6. The CDR3 extends over 16 amino acids. As DNA, the CDR3 is TGCGCCAGCAGCTCACGGACTAGCGGGAGTGGAGAGACCCAGTACTTC. Translating it yields CASSSRTSGSGETQYF.

The V call is TRBV2, the J call TRBJ1-3; no reliable D call. The CDR3 extends over 14 amino acids. Trimming took off 6 bases at V and 4 bases at J, with 13 bases between the two ends. Germline V gene lookup returns CDR1 SNHLY and CDR2 FYNNEI. The CDR3 region has the DNA TGTGCCAGCAGCAAAACTACACAGGGAAACACCATATATTTT. It translates to CASSKTTQGNTIYF.

This clone was seen a single time. V usage is TRBV2 and J usage is TRBJ2-2; possibly TRBD1 or TRBD2 for D (6 bases each). Germline lookup yields CDR1 SNHLY and CDR2 FYNNEI. V gave up 6 bases and J gave up 0 bases, with 11 bases separating them. The CDR3 contains 15 residues. DNA for the CDR3: TGTGCCAGCAGGCGGGACATAGCGAACACCGGGGAGCTGTTTTTT. It is translated as CASRRDIANTGELFF. The variable domain in full, completed from reference TRBV2 and TRBJ2-2, reads EPEVTQTPSHQVTQMGQEVILRCVPISNHLYFYWYRQILGQKVEFLVSFYNNEISEKSEIFDDQFSVERPDGSNFTLKIRSTKLEDSAMYFCASRRDIANTGELFFGEGSRLTVL.

The CDR3 region has the DNA TGTGCCAGCAGTGAAGCGCGAGGGGGCCATGAAAAACTGTTTTTT. Encoded protein: CASSEARGGHEKLFF. The rearrangement uses TRBV2 and TRBJ1-4; 7 nucleotides align to TRBD1. The CDR3 sequence is 15 residues long. In germline, CDR1 is SNHLY, CDR2 FYNNEI. Trimming cost V 0 bases and J 6 bases; bases outside gene matches: 4.

As to this clone: This sample also contains other DNA sequences that code for the same CDR3. For the CDR3, the DNA is TGTGCCAGCAGTTTGAGCGGTGAGCAGTTCTTC. It specifies CASSLSGEQFF. The gene calls are TRBV28 and TRBJ2-1; possible D gene TRBD2, 5 bases. The germline V gene has CDR1 MDHEN and CDR2 SYDVKM. The CDR3 runs to 11 residues. With 3 bases removed from V and 9 bases from J, the gap between germline ends came to 6 bases.

The chain has TRBV9 and TRBJ2-1, with 10 bases fitting TRBD1. V gave up 0 bases and J gave up 2 bases; unmatched junction bases: 2. In germline, CDR1 is SGDLS, CDR2 YYNGEE. This CDR3 comprises 16 residues. The DNA for the CDR3 is TGTGCCAGCAGCGTAGATGGGACAGGGGCCTACAATGAGCAGTTCTTC. This sequence encodes CASSVDGTGAYNEQFF.

J is TRBJ2-7 and V is TRBV7-2; D not resolved. Between the trimmed V and J ends, which lost 1 base and 0 bases, there was a span of 10 bases. Germline V gene sequence: CDR1 SGHTA, CDR2 FQGNSA. The CDR3 loop spans 15 amino acids. In DNA, the CDR3 is TGTGCCAGCAGCTTAGGGGCAGTAAGCTCCTACGAGCAGTACTTC. Translating gives CASSLGAVSSYEQYF.

The gene calls are TRBV7-7 and TRBJ2-2; D may be TRBD2 (6 bases). V was shortened by 6 bases and J by 4 bases, with 12 bases between the two germline ends. Germline CDR1 and CDR2: SSHAT and FNYEAQ (reference sequence). CDR3 size: 14 residues. CDR3 sequence reads: CASSREKVTGELFF. The CDR3 DNA sequence: TGTGCCAGCAGTCGGGAGAAGGTCACCGGGGAGCTGTTTTTT.

The CDR3 DNA follows: TGTGCTAGTGGTTTGGTAGCAGCGAACACCGGGGAGCTGTTTTTT. This codes for CASGLVAANTGELFF. The chain employs TRBV12-5 and TRBJ2-2; D gene ambiguous. CDR1 is LGHNT and CDR2 is FRNRAP in the germline V gene. The CDR3 is 15 amino acids. V was pared by 0 bases and J by 0 bases, with 5 bases between.